The rows below give T cell receptor beta chains drawn from one sample of a study of shared clonotypes between healthy human individuals. The protocol was immunoSEQ multiplex PCR, while the TCRdb copy is restricted to in-frame clones and leaves out a portion. Here the sample spans about 600,000 clones, nearly 98% being singletons. The sample comprised naive CD8+ T cells sorted from blood. These receptors all come from a man younger than 40 in good health. The CDR3 runs from the conserved cysteine through the conserved F or W. A D gene is named only where the DNA matches it firmly. Size values are once, few and many counts, or a class for expanded clones, and some rows have none.

>TRBV27|TRBJ2-1|NA|TRBD2
CASSLAGRGAYNEQFF
TGTGCCAGCAGTTTAGCTGGGAGGGGCGCCTACAATGAGCAGTTCTTC
>TRBV7-9|TRBJ2-1|NA|NA
CASSPPGTLMGEQFF
TGTGCCAGCAGCCCTCCTGGGACTCTGATGGGTGAGCAGTTCTTC
>TRBV27|TRBJ2-7|NA|TRBD1
CASSLGSGTGGVEQYF
TGTGCCAGCAGTTTAGGGTCCGGGACAGGGGGTGTGGAGCAGTACTTC
>TRBV29-1|TRBJ2-7|NA|TRBD1
CSVDSTGETYEQYF
TGCAGCGTAGATTCAACAGGGGAGACCTACGAGCAGTACTTC
>TRBV7-9|TRBJ2-3|NA|TRBD2
CASRTSGHTDTQYF
TGTGCCAGCAGGACTAGCGGACACACAGATACGCAGTATTTT
>TRBV27|TRBJ2-1|NA|NA
CASTPVGGSYNEQFF
TGTGCCTCCACCCCAGTGGGGGGCTCCTACAATGAGCAGTTCTTC
>TRBV7-8|TRBJ2-7|NA|TRBD1
CASSRGQYYEQYF
TGTGCCAGCAGCCGGGGACAGTACTACGAGCAGTACTTC
>TRBV11-3|TRBJ2-1|NA|TRBD1
CASSLERQGADEQFF
TGTGCCAGCAGCTTAGAGCGACAGGGGGCTGATGAGCAGTTCTTC
>TRBV20-1|TRBJ2-1|NA|NA
CSADKNEQFF
TGCAGTGCCGACAAAAATGAGCAGTTCTTC
>TRBV27|TRBJ2-1|NA|TRBD2
CASRWAGAGNEQFF
TGTGCCAGCCGATGGGCGGGAGCGGGGAATGAGCAGTTCTTC
>TRBV27|TRBJ2-2|NA|TRBD1
CASKRPTGHTGELFF
TGTGCCAGCAAGCGACCGACAGGGCATACCGGGGAGCTGTTTTTT
>TRBV28|TRBJ1-5|once|TRBD1
CASSLLATGDQPQHF
TGTGCCAGTAGCTTGTTGGCGACAGGGGATCAGCCCCAGCATTTT
>TRBV11-2|TRBJ2-7|NA|TRBD2
CASGALAGEWYEQYF
TGTGCCAGCGGAGCCTTAGCGGGAGAATGGTACGAGCAGTACTTC
>TRBV10-3|TRBJ2-2|NA|TRBD1
CAIRRQGATGELFF
TGTGCCATCAGAAGACAGGGAGCCACCGGGGAGCTGTTTTTT
>TRBV6-6|TRBJ2-7|NA|TRBD1
CASSLGQSSYEQYF
TGTGCCAGCAGCCTGGGACAGAGCTCCTACGAGCAGTACTTC
>TRBV5-3|TRBJ2-1|NA|NA
CARSLAVGTCWNNEQFF
TGTGCCAGAAGCTTGGCGGTCGGTACTTGTTGGAACAATGAGCAGTTCTTC
>TRBV4-1|TRBJ1-1|NA|TRBD1
CASSHRQGADTEAFF
TGCGCCAGCAGCCACCGACAGGGGGCCGACACTGAAGCTTTCTTT
>TRBV4-1|TRBJ2-1|NA|NA
CASSQDGGPSYNEQFF
TGCGCCAGCAGCCAAGATGGCGGGCCCTCCTACAATGAGCAGTTCTTC
>TRBV4-1|TRBJ1-2|NA|NA
CASSQGAGFGYGYTF
TGCGCCAGCAGCCAAGGGGCAGGGTTCGGCTATGGCTACACCTTC
>TRBV9|TRBJ2-1|NA|NA
CASTEADLTRFNEQFF
TGTGCCAGCACCGAAGCAGATCTGACCCGTTTCAATGAGCAGTTCTTC
>TRBV9|TRBJ1-2|NA|TRBD1
CASSATGGSEGYTF
TGTGCCAGCAGCGCAACAGGGGGAAGTGAAGGCTACACCTTC
>TRBV2|TRBJ1-2|NA|TRBD1
CASTHRGRFYGYTF
TGTGCCAGCACCCACAGGGGGCGCTTCTATGGCTACACCTTC
>TRBV6-5|TRBJ2-1|once|TRBD2
CASRVGLALANEQFF
TGTGCCAGCAGGGTGGGACTAGCCCTTGCCAATGAGCAGTTCTTC
>TRBV9|TRBJ2-7|NA|NA
CASSVAGRGTEQYF
TGTGCCAGCAGCGTAGCGGGTCGGGGGACCGAGCAGTACTTC
>TRBV5-1|TRBJ2-5|NA|TRBD2
CASSLLLAGTRETQYF
TGCGCCAGCAGCTTGTTGTTAGCGGGTACAAGAGAGACCCAGTACTTC
>TRBV7-9|TRBJ2-1|NA|NA
CASSPDHSAGKQFF
TGTGCCAGCAGCCCCGACCACTCAGCCGGTAAGCAGTTCTTC
>TRBV7-2|TRBJ2-7|NA|NA
CASSPDRYEQYF
TGTGCCAGCAGCCCCGACCGCTACGAGCAGTACTTC
>TRBV7-2|TRBJ2-2|NA|NA
CAVFAPAELFF
TGTGCCGTGTTCGCGCCTGCGGAGCTGTTTTTT
>TRBV6-5|TRBJ1-5|NA|NA
CASTNGANQPQHF
TGTGCCAGCACCAACGGGGCCAATCAGCCCCAGCATTTT
>TRBV29-1|TRBJ2-7|NA|TRBD2
CSATSAGGPYEQYF
TGCAGCGCCACCTCAGCGGGAGGCCCCTACGAGCAGTACTTC
>TRBV9|TRBJ2-7|NA|TRBD1
CASGDPSDRGNEQYF
TGTGCCAGCGGTGACCCATCGGACAGGGGAAACGAGCAGTACTTC
>TRBV11-2|TRBJ1-1|NA|NA
CASSLDNNRVATEAFF
TGTGCCAGCAGCTTAGATAATAACAGGGTGGCCACTGAAGCTTTCTTT
>TRBV6-4|TRBJ1-1|NA|TRBD1
CASSDDRGLRWYTEAFF
TGTGCCAGCAGTGATGACAGGGGGCTTCGTTGGTACACTGAAGCTTTCTTT
>TRBV4-1|TRBJ2-7|NA|TRBD1
CASSPGQGLREQYF
TGCGCCAGCAGCCCGGGACAGGGTTTGAGGGAGCAGTACTTC
>TRBV2|TRBJ2-7|NA|TRBD1
CASSAGQVSEQYF
TGTGCCAGCAGTGCGGGACAGGTTAGTGAGCAGTACTTC
>TRBV15|TRBJ1-1|NA|TRBD1
CATSTRQGANTEAFF
TGTGCCACCAGCACTCGACAGGGGGCAAACACTGAAGCTTTCTTT